These T cell receptor beta chains were read from a single sample in a study of blood T cells in healthy people across ages. TCRdb redid the calling of the 5' RACE reads with MiXCR, one entry per CDR3 protein. The sample consists of over 1,500,000 distinct CDR3 sequences, about 39% of them appearing once. Material: blood. The receptors originated from a human donor in good health. CDR3s include the opening cysteine and the closing phenylalanine or tryptophan. D genes are given only for firm matches. Expanded clones get a size class; other rows say once, few or many, or leave the size out.

cdr3_length	clone_size	d_call	v_call	j_call	cdr3_aa	cdr3_nt
15	NA	NA	TRBV20-1	TRBJ1-2	CSPILRGGGGYGYTF	TGCAGTCCTATCCTTAGGGGGGGAGGTGGCTATGGCTACACCTTC
15	NA	NA	TRBV4-1	TRBJ1-5	CASSQGQYSNQPQHF	TGCGCCAGCAGCCAAGGACAGTATAGCAATCAGCCCCAGCATTTT
16	NA	TRBD2	TRBV4-2	TRBJ2-1	CASSQGVAGAYNEQFF	TGTGCCAGCAGCCAAGGGGTAGCGGGGGCCTACAATGAGCAGTTCTTC
13	few	NA	TRBV9	TRBJ1-1	CASSTGGRTEAFF	TGTGCCAGCTCAACGGGGGGGAGGACTGAAGCTTTCTTT
15	NA	TRBD2	TRBV13	TRBJ2-5	CASSLDLSGAETQYF	TGTGCCAGCAGCTTGGACCTAAGCGGGGCCGAGACCCAGTACTTC
16	NA	TRBD2	TRBV10-3	TRBJ2-3	CASYPGTSGGADTQYF	TGTGCCTCCTATCCCGGGACTAGCGGGGGGGCAGATACGCAGTATTTT
15	NA	TRBD1	TRBV28	TRBJ2-7	CASSLSDRPAYEQYF	TGTGCCAGCAGTCTCTCGGACAGGCCAGCCTACGAGCAGTACTTC
14	NA	TRBD1	TRBV20-1	TRBJ2-1	CSAKQGAAYNEQFF	TGCAGTGCCAAACAGGGGGCAGCCTACAATGAGCAGTTCTTC
18	few	TRBD2	TRBV2	TRBJ2-3	CASSKRTSGDGVLDTQYF	TGTGCCAGCAGCAAAAGGACTAGCGGGGATGGTGTTTTGGATACGCAGTATTTT
15	NA	TRBD2	TRBV4-3	TRBJ2-3	CASSQDLLAADTQYF	TGCGCCAGCAGCCAGGACCTTCTAGCGGCAGATACGCAGTATTTT
14	NA	TRBD1	TRBV13	TRBJ2-4	CASSLGHRGTIQYF	TGTGCCAGCAGCTTAGGTCACAGGGGAACCATTCAGTACTTC
14	NA	TRBD1	TRBV28	TRBJ1-1	CASSYQGGNTEAFF	TGTGCCAGCAGTTACCAGGGGGGGAACACTGAAGCTTTCTTT
14	NA	NA	TRBV6-2/TRBV6-3	TRBJ2-7	CATQEPAVEGEQYF	TGTGCCACTCAGGAGCCGGCTGTAGAGGGCGAGCAGTACTTC
14	NA	NA	TRBV28	TRBJ2-7	CASSFYRVHYEQYF	TGTGCCAGCAGCTTTTACAGGGTACATTACGAGCAGTACTTC
13	NA	NA	TRBV12-3/TRBV12-4	TRBJ1-1	CASSPGTAFEAFF	TGTGCCAGCAGTCCGGGGACCGCCTTTGAAGCTTTCTTT
13	NA	NA	TRBV5-6	TRBJ2-4	CASSLYAIRQQYF	TGTGCCAGCAGCCTTTACGCAATCCGGCAGCAGTACTTC
14	few	NA	TRBV4-2	TRBJ1-2	CASSQEDVNYGYTF	TGTGCCAGCAGCCAAGAAGACGTTAACTATGGCTACACCTTC
15	few	NA	TRBV7-8	TRBJ2-1	CASSSPTRGVNEQFF	TGTGCCAGCAGCTCCCCTACCCGGGGTGTCAATGAGCAGTTCTTC
13	NA	TRBD2	TRBV20-1	TRBJ2-7	CSAERGQNYEQYF	TGCAGTGCTGAGCGGGGGCAAAACTACGAGCAGTACTTC
15	NA	TRBD1	TRBV29-1	TRBJ2-5	CSVKGTGEDGETQYF	TGCAGCGTAAAAGGGACAGGGGAGGATGGGGAGACCCAGTACTTC
17	few	NA	TRBV4-1	TRBJ2-6	CASSQGRVISGANVLTF	TGCGCCAGCAGCCAAGGAAGGGTAATCTCTGGGGCCAACGTCCTGACTTTC
15	few	TRBD1	TRBV7-2	TRBJ2-7	CASSKDRGFSYEQYF	TGTGCCAGCAGCAAAGACAGGGGTTTCTCCTACGAGCAGTACTTC
12	NA	NA	TRBV7-2	TRBJ1-3	CASTNSGNTIYF	TGTGCCAGCACCAACTCTGGAAACACCATATATTTT
15	NA	NA	TRBV7-8	TRBJ2-7	CASSLTGRARDEQYF	TGTGCCAGCAGCCTCACAGGGAGGGCGCGGGACGAGCAGTACTTC
17	NA	NA	TRBV6-2/TRBV6-3	TRBJ1-5	CASSLPLKGSINQPQHF	TGTGCCAGCAGTTTGCCCCTTAAGGGGAGTATCAATCAGCCCCAGCATTTT
14	NA	NA	TRBV6-5	TRBJ1-2	CASSYSEISYGYTF	TGTGCCAGCAGTTACTCCGAGATCTCCTATGGCTACACCTTC
14	NA	TRBD1	TRBV4-2	TRBJ2-5	CASSHGTGKETQYF	TGTGCCAGCAGCCACGGGACAGGGAAAGAGACCCAGTACTTC
13	NA	TRBD1	TRBV24-1	TRBJ1-1	CATQTGQGSEAFF	TGTGCCACCCAAACCGGACAGGGAAGTGAAGCTTTCTTT
13	NA	NA	TRBV29-1	TRBJ2-5	CSVDGPEQETQYF	TGCAGCGTTGATGGGCCAGAGCAAGAGACCCAGTACTTC
12	NA	NA	TRBV20-1	TRBJ2-2	CSALDSPGELFF	TGCAGTGCTTTGGACTCTCCCGGGGAGCTGTTTTTT
15	NA	NA	TRBV6-6	TRBJ1-4	CASSYSSATNEKLFF	TGTGCCAGCAGTTACTCGTCCGCAACTAATGAAAAACTGTTTTTT
16	NA	TRBD1	TRBV7-8	TRBJ1-5	CASSLEGQGINQPQHF	TGTGCCAGCAGCTTAGAGGGACAGGGAATAAATCAGCCCCAGCATTTT
17	NA	TRBD2	TRBV7-6	TRBJ2-5	CASSFYPKRGVQETQYF	TGTGCCAGCAGCTTTTATCCCAAGCGGGGGGTCCAAGAGACCCAGTACTTC
15	NA	TRBD1	TRBV5-1	TRBJ2-1	CASVPGQGTYNEQFF	TGCGCCAGCGTCCCGGGACAGGGGACCTACAATGAGCAGTTCTTC
14	NA	NA	TRBV20-1	TRBJ1-1	CSAGAGLINTEAFF	TGCAGTGCTGGAGCAGGGTTAATCAACACTGAAGCTTTCTTT
15	NA	TRBD1	TRBV29-1	TRBJ1-1	CSATGTGGSYTEAFF	TGCAGCGCAACCGGGACAGGGGGCTCGTACACTGAAGCTTTCTTT
14	NA	TRBD1	TRBV20-1	TRBJ1-1	CSARSIQGEAEAFF	TGCAGTGCTAGATCGATACAGGGGGAAGCTGAAGCTTTCTTT
16	few	NA	TRBV12-3/TRBV12-4	TRBJ2-1	CASSSPLSDAYNEQFF	TGTGCCAGCAGTTCCCCACTTAGCGACGCCTACAATGAGCAGTTCTTC
15	NA	NA	TRBV3-1	TRBJ2-7	CASSQGQDASYEQYF	TGTGCCAGCAGCCAAGGTCAGGATGCCTCCTACGAGCAGTACTTC
15	few	NA	TRBV2	TRBJ2-5	CASTSGGSLQETQYF	TGTGCCAGCACCTCCGGTGGATCATTACAAGAGACCCAGTACTTC
18	NA	TRBD1	TRBV6-5	TRBJ2-7	CASSYFTPTTGGGYEQYF	TGTGCCAGCAGTTACTTCACGCCTACGACAGGGGGAGGCTACGAGCAGTACTTC
12	NA	TRBD2	TRBV7-9	TRBJ2-3	CASGRGPDTQYF	TGTGCCTCCGGGAGGGGCCCAGATACGCAGTATTTT
14	NA	NA	TRBV7-2	TRBJ1-6	CASSLVPENSPLHF	TGTGCCAGCAGCTTAGTTCCTGAGAATTCACCCCTCCACTTT
16	NA	NA	TRBV2	TRBJ2-3	CASSDWGGASTDTQYF	TGTGCCAGCAGTGATTGGGGGGGGGCCAGCACAGATACGCAGTATTTT
16	few	TRBD1	TRBV4-3	TRBJ2-7	CASSQVPGTGPYEQYF	TGCGCCAGCAGCCAAGTCCCCGGGACAGGGCCTTACGAGCAGTACTTC
13	many	TRBD2	TRBV29-1	TRBJ2-7	CSVSPGGVYEQYF	TGCAGCGTCTCCCCTGGGGGGGTTTACGAGCAGTACTTC
17	NA	TRBD2	TRBV20-1	TRBJ2-3	CSASLGTSGGAPDTQYF	TGCAGTGCTAGTCTAGGGACTAGCGGGGGGGCCCCAGATACGCAGTATTTT
15	NA	NA	TRBV28	TRBJ2-7	CASSSRDGWGFEQYF	TGTGCCAGCAGCTCCCGGGATGGTTGGGGATTCGAGCAGTACTTC
16	NA	NA	TRBV20-1	TRBJ2-7	CSARDARSGAYNEQYF	TGCAGTGCTAGAGATGCCCGATCGGGAGCCTACAATGAGCAGTACTTC
18	few	NA	TRBV6-5	TRBJ2-7	CASSYSSASPKSSYEQYF	TGTGCCAGCAGTTACTCGTCAGCCAGCCCCAAAAGCTCCTACGAGCAGTACTTC
15	few	NA	TRBV13	TRBJ1-4	CASSLRAGLKEKLFF	TGTGCCAGCAGCTTACGGGCAGGGTTAAAAGAAAAACTGTTTTTT
16	NA	TRBD1	TRBV3-1	TRBJ1-4	CAISPRDRPTNEKPFF	TGTGCCATCAGCCCCCGGGACAGACCAACTAATGAAAAACCGTTTTTT
13	NA	NA	TRBV6-2/TRBV6-3	TRBJ2-6	CASKSTGADVLTF	TGTGCCAGCAAGAGCACTGGGGCCGACGTCCTGACTTTC
14	once	NA	TRBV20-1	TRBJ2-3	CSAPRSNPTDTQYF	TGCAGTGCCCCCCGGAGCAATCCCACAGATACGCAGTATTTT
13	NA	NA	TRBV6-1	TRBJ1-2	CASSDQGGNFYTF	TGTGCCAGCAGTGACCAGGGAGGGAATTTCTACACCTTC
15	NA	NA	TRBV5-6	TRBJ2-7	CASSFIVGTSYEQYF	TGTGCCAGCAGCTTCATCGTTGGGACGTCCTACGAGCAGTACTTC
18	NA	TRBD1	TRBV7-2	TRBJ1-4	CASSPRDRGPMINEKLFF	TGTGCCAGCAGCCCCCGGGACAGGGGGCCCATGATCAATGAAAAACTGTTTTTT
15	NA	TRBD1	TRBV6-5	TRBJ1-4	CASSRQTGSDEKLFF	TGTGCCAGCAGTCGGCAGACAGGGTCGGATGAAAAACTGTTTTTT
14	few	NA	TRBV29-1	TRBJ2-7	CSVGKPDVAYEQYF	TGCAGCGTTGGGAAGCCAGACGTAGCCTACGAGCAGTACTTC